This record looks at one T cell receptor beta chain sequence and its context. Its antigen is not identified. In germline, CDR1 is MNHNS, CDR2 SASEGT. Germline trimming cut 6 bases from V and 4 bases from J; bases unmatched to any gene: 6. The CDR3 contains 14 residues. This record comes from a study of PD-1 blockade in classical Hodgkin lymphoma. Study results and caveats: Among the patients, those starting nivolumab under 1 year after ASCT were excluded.

Time point specified: cycle 4 day 1 (C4D1), after less than 7 weeks of nivolumab. Every patient experienced relapse after autologous stem cell transplantation, and brentuximab vedotin exposure varied. The method was immunoSEQ multiplex PCR; TCRdb's version includes in-frame clones alone and lacks a portion of them. The sample yields tens of thousands of clones, over 70% seen once. The clonotype originates from a human donor with classical Hodgkin lymphoma. The sample was peripheral blood mononuclear cells (PBMCs), taken before the fourth cycle of nivolumab. V usage is TRBV6-1 and J usage is TRBJ2-1, with 7 bases identical to TRBD1. The CDR3: CASSATGQYNEQFF. CDR3 in DNA: TGTGCCAGCAGCGCGACAGGGCAGTACAATGAGCAGTTCTTC.